The clone carrying this T cell receptor (beta chain) has just one count. The antigen remains undetermined. Sequenced by immunoSEQ multiplex PCR; TCRdb stores in-frame clones only, minus some. The table has approximately 43,000 clones, roughly 86% seen once; the top ten hold approximately 2.5%. The source of the sample is a study of T cells in localized non-small cell lung cancer. V shed 5 bases and J shed 9 bases, with 14 bases lying between them. Germline CDR1 reads SEHNR; CDR2 reads FQNEAQ (reference sequence). The CDR3 runs 14 residues. Study-level points and caveats: Uninvolved adjacent lung showed peak T cell clonality, exceeding tumor. Median detection of top 100 tumor clones in adjacent lung was around 57 clones. In the blood, greater T cell density corresponded to longer overall survival. A single tumor region was sequenced, leaving heterogeneity possible.

The material sequenced was peripheral blood, taken before any cancer treatment. This clonotype originated in a female donor older than 55 with stage I squamous cell lung carcinoma. V usage is TRBV7-9 and J usage is TRBJ2-6; perhaps TRBD2 as D (6 bases). CDR3 coding DNA: TGTGCCAGCAGCCCCGGATGGGGAGGCAACGTCCTGACTTTC. Its translation is CASSPGWGGNVLTF.